The 7 T cell receptor beta chains below were found in one sample sequenced in a study of blood T cell repertoires in COVID-19. Assay used: immunoSEQ multiplex PCR; TCRdb lists only in-frame clones, some missing. The data contain some 73,000 clones, roughly 85% of them singletons. Sequenced sample: peripheral blood. These receptors were collected from a woman at least 80 years old with active or convalescent COVID-19.

The rearrangement links TRBV18 to TRBJ2-3; 7 nucleotides align to TRBD1. The germline gives CDR1 KGHSH, CDR2 LQKENI. This CDR3 contains 16 residues. J was trimmed by 1 base and V by 3 bases; bases with no gene match: 7. CDR3 DNA sequence: TGTGCCAGCTCACCCAGGCGAGGACAGGGCACAGATACGCAGTATTTT. It yields the protein CASSPRRGQGTDTQYF.

This chain joins TRBV11-2 and TRBJ2-5, with D unclear. The CDR3 contains 12 residues. Germline loops: CDR1 SGHAT, CDR2 FQNNGV. V lost 3 bases to trimming and J lost 4 bases, with 6 bases between them. The CDR3 reads CASSFTGETQYF. As DNA, the CDR3 is TGTGCCAGCAGCTTTACGGGAGAGACCCAGTACTTC.

This chain uses TRBV3-1 (or the pseudogene TRBV3-2) with TRBJ1-1; perhaps TRBD1 as D (6 bases). V lost 4 bases and J lost 1, with 13 bases in between. CDR1 is LGHDT, CDR2 YNNKEL, per germline (reference sequence). CDR3 length equals 15 residues. CDR3 sequence reads: CASSPQQGWNTEAFF. The CDR3 nucleotides read TGTGCCAGCAGCCCACAACAGGGTTGGAACACTGAAGCTTTCTTT.

This clone was detected once. The V gene is TRBV9, the J gene TRBJ2-1; 8 bases are a match to TRBD2. Germline CDR1 and CDR2: SGDLS and YYNGEE. The CDR3 consists of 19 residues. V was pared by 5 bases and J by 0 bases, with 16 bases of the junction left unmatched. The CDR3 sequence is CASSAPRSLAGTSYNEQFF. In DNA form, the CDR3 reads TGTGCCAGCAGTGCACCCCGTAGCTTAGCGGGGACCTCCTACAATGAGCAGTTCTTC. The whole variable domain, filled in from reference TRBV9 and TRBJ2-1, reads DSGVTQTPKHLITATGQRVTLRCSPRSGDLSVYWYQQSLDQGLQFLIQYYNGEERAKGNILERFSAQQFPDLHSELNLSSLELGDSALYFCASSAPRSLAGTSYNEQFFGPGTRLTVL.

The V gene is TRBV18, the J gene TRBJ2-6, with a tentative D call TRBD1 (5 bases). Deletions cut 5 bases from V and 0 bases from J, with 8 bases between. CDR3 length equals 15 residues. CDR1 is KGHSH, CDR2 LQKENI, per germline. This CDR3 is CASSSDSSGANVLTF. The CDR3 coding sequence is TGTGCCAGCTCATCAGACAGCTCTGGGGCCAACGTCCTGACTTTC.

The V call is TRBV5-4, the J call TRBJ1-2, with 8 bases identical to TRBD1. Germline values: CDR1 SGHNT, CDR2 YYREEE (reference sequence). Germline trimming cut 2 bases from V and 5 bases from J; bases unmatched to any gene: 8. This CDR3 spans 15 amino acids. Written as DNA, the CDR3 is TGTGCCAGCAGCTTTCCCGGGACAGGAATATATGGCTACACCTTC. This translates into CASSFPGTGIYGYTF.

In this sample, this clone turned up a few times. The chain uses TRBV5-4 and TRBJ2-2; possible D gene TRBD2, 6 bases. Trimming took 5 bases from V and 1 from J, leaving 12 bases between them. Germline V gene sequence: CDR1 SGHNT, CDR2 YYREEE (reference sequence). The CDR3 length is 15 residues. The CDR3: CASRLGTLNTGELFF. The CDR3 coding sequence is TGTGCCAGCAGACTCGGGACTTTGAACACCGGGGAGCTGTTTTTT.